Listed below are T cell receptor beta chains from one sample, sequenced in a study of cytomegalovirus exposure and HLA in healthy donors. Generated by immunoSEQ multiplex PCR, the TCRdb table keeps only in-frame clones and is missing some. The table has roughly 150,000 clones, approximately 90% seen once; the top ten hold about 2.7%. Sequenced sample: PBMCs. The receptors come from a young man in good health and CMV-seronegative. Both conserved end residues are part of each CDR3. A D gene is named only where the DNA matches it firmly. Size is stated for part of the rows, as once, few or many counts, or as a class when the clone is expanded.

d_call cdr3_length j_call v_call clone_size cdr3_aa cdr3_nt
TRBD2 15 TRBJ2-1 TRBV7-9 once CASSSGTSSYNEQFF TGTGCCAGCAGCTCCGGGACTAGCTCCTACAATGAGCAGTTCTTC
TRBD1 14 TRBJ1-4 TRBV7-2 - CASSLGQGHEKLFF TGTGCCAGCAGCCTCGGACAGGGACATGAAAAACTGTTTTTT
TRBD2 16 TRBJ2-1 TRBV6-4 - CASSDSRGSGSDEQFF TGTGCCAGCAGTGACTCCCGGGGTAGCGGGAGCGATGAGCAGTTCTTC
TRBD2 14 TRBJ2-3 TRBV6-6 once CASSSAGSTDTQYF TGTGCCAGCAGTTCAGCGGGAAGCACAGATACGCAGTATTTT
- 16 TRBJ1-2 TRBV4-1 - CASSQAGGRSIYGYTF TGCGCCAGCAGCCAAGCGGGAGGCCGTTCTATCTATGGCTACACCTTC
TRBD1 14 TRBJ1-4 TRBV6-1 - CASTRTGRNEKLFF TGTGCCAGCACTCGGACAGGGCGGAATGAAAAACTGTTTTTT
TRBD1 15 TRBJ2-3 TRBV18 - CASSPRTGGTDTQYF TGTGCCAGCTCACCTAGGACAGGCGGCACAGATACGCAGTATTTT
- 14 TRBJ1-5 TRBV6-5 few CASSYSYREQPQHF TGTGCCAGCAGTTACTCGTACAGGGAACAGCCCCAGCATTTT
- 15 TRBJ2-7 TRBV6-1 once CASMSFRGVLYEQYF TGTGCCAGCATGTCGTTCAGGGGAGTTCTCTACGAGCAGTACTTC
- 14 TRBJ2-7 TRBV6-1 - CASSESFGRGEQYF TGTGCCAGCAGTGAAAGCTTCGGGAGAGGGGAGCAGTACTTC
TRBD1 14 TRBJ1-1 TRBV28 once CASSLGTGRLVAFF TGTGCCAGCAGTTTAGGGACAGGCCGGCTGGTGGCTTTCTTT
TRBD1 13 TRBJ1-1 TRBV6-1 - CASSEDRGLLAFF TGTGCCAGCAGTGAAGACAGGGGGCTATTGGCTTTCTTT
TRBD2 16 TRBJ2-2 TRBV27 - CASSLLGLAGPGELFF TGTGCCAGCAGTTTACTGGGACTAGCGGGACCCGGGGAGCTGTTTTTT